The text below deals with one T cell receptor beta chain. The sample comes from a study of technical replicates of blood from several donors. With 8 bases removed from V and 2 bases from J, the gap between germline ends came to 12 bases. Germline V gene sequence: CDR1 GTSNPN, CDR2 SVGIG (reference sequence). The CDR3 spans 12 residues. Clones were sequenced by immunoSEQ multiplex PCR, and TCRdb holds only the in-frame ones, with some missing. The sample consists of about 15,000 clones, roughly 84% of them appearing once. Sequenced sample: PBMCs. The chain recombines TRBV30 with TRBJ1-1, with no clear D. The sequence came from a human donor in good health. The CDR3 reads CALAGYNTEAFF. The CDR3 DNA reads TGTGCCCTGGCCGGGTACAACACTGAAGCTTTCTTT.